This TCR beta chain stems from a study of technical replicates of blood from a few donors. Trimming cost V 4 bases and J 0 bases; bases outside gene matches: 5. Germline loops: CDR1 SGHRS, CDR2 YFSETQ. This CDR3 is built from 18 residues. Some clones are missing from TCRdb's copy, which holds only in-frame ones; the method was immunoSEQ multiplex PCR. The sample records some 58,000 clones, 94% being singletons. The chain recombines TRBV5-1 with TRBJ2-1; 15 bases line up with TRBD2. The receptor comes from a human donor in good health. Sequenced: T cells isolated from PBMCs. The CDR3: CASSPGTSGGSSYNEQFF. In DNA, the CDR3 is TGCGCCAGCAGCCCAGGGACTAGCGGGGGGAGCTCCTACAATGAGCAGTTCTTC.